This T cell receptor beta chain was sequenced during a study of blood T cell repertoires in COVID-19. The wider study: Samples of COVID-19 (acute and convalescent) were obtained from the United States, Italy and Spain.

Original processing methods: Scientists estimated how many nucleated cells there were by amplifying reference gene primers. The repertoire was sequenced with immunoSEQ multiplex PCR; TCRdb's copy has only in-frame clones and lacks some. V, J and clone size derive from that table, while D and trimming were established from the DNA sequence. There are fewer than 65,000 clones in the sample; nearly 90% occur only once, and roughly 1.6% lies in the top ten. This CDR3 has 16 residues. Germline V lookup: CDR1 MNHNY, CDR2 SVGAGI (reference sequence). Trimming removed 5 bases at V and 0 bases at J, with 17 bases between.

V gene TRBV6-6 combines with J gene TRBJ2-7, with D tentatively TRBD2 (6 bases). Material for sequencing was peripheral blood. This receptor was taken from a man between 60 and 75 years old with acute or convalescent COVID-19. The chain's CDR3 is CASSSPVAGRSYEQYF. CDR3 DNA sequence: TGTGCCAGCAGTAGTCCTGTGGCGGGGCGCTCCTACGAGCAGTACTTC.